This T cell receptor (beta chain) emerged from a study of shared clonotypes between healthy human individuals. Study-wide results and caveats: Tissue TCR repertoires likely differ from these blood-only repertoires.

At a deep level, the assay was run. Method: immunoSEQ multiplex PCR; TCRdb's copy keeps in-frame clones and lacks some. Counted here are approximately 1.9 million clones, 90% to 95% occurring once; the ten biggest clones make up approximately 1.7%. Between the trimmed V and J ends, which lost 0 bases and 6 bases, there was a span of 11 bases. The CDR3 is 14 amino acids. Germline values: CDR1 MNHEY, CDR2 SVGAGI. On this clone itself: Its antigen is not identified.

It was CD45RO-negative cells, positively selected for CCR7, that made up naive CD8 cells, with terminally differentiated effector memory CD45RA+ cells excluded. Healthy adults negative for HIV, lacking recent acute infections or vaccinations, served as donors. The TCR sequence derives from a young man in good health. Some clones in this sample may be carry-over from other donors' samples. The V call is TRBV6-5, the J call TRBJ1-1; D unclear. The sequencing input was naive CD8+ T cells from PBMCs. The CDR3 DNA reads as TGTGCCAGCAGTTACTCGTTTAGGGCCCCTGAAGCTTTCTTT. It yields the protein CASSYSFRAPEAFF.